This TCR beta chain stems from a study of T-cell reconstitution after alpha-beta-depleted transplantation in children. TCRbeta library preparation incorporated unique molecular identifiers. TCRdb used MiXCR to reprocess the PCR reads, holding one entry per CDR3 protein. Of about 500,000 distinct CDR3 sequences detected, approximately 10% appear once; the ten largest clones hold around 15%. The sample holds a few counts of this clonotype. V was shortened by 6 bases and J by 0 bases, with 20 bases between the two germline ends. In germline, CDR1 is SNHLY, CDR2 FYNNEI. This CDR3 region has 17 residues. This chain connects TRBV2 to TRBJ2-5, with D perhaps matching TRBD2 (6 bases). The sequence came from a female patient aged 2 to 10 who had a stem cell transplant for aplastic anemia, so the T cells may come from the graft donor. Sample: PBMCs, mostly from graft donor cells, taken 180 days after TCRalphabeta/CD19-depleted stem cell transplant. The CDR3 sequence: CASRTWVNSGDQETQYF. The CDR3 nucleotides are TGTGCCAGCAGGACCTGGGTGAATAGCGGAGACCAAGAGACCCAGTACTTC.